What follows are 21 T cell receptor beta chains derived from one specimen sequenced in a study of blood T cell repertoires in COVID-19. Repertoires were generated with immunoSEQ multiplex PCR, while TCRdb's copy carries only in-frame clones and drops some. The profile covers about 200,000 clones, with 85% appearing a single time and around 4.9% taken by the ten largest. Input material: peripheral blood. These TCRs come from a woman older than 75 with acute or convalescent COVID-19.

This clone was counted a single time. The chain carries TRBV3-1 (or the pseudogene TRBV3-2) and TRBJ2-3, with TRBD1 matching over 7 bases. Trimming at V came to 4 bases and at J to 0 bases, leaving 1 base not matched to a gene. CDR3 length: 14 residues. Germline assignment: CDR1 LGHDT and CDR2 YNNKEL (reference sequence). CDR3 region: CASSLGQSTDTQYF. CDR3 bases: TGTGCCAGCAGCCTGGGACAGAGCACAGATACGCAGTATTTT.

The J gene is TRBJ2-3, the V gene TRBV5-1; TRBD2 might be the D (6 bases). V was pared by 0 bases and J by 0 bases, with 14 bases between. CDR3 size: 17 residues. Germline V gene data show CDR1 as SGHRS and CDR2 as YFSETQ. Here the CDR3 DNA reads TGCGCCAGCAGCTTGGTTGGCCTAGCGACCAGCACAGATACGCAGTATTTT. Its protein product is CASSLVGLATSTDTQYF.

The rearrangement links TRBV11-3 to TRBJ2-1; 9 bases are a match to TRBD2. Germline trimming cut 4 bases from V and 9 bases from J; bases unmatched to any gene: 10. Germline-derived CDR1 and CDR2 are SGHNT and YENEEA. This CDR3 spans 15 amino acids. CDR3 DNA: TGTGCCAGCAGCTCTGCCGGGACTAGCTACGGTGAGCAGTTCTTC. Translated, it gives CASSSAGTSYGEQFF.

J is TRBJ2-3 and V is TRBV7-2; a possible D gene is TRBD1 (6 bases). Germline-derived CDR1 and CDR2 are SGHTA and FQGNSA. V gave up 10 bases and J gave up 4 bases, with 15 bases separating them. The CDR3 runs 13 residues. Written as DNA, the CDR3 is TGTGCCACCCAGGGGTTGCGCGCAGATACGCAGTATTTT. The encoded protein is CATQGLRADTQYF.

The J gene is TRBJ1-1, the V gene TRBV3-1 (or the pseudogene TRBV3-2); unclear D gene. CDR1 LGHDT and CDR2 YNNKEL come from the germline V gene (reference sequence). Trimming pared 0 bases from V and 5 bases from J, leaving 13 bases between. The CDR3 totals 15 residues. CDR3: CASSQDRGVATEAFF. In nucleotides, the CDR3 is TGTGCCAGCAGCCAAGACCGGGGAGTTGCGACTGAAGCTTTCTTT.

This clone was found once. V is TRBV19 and J is TRBJ2-7; TRBD1 matches 8 bases. With 5 bases clipped from V and 6 bases from J, the junction kept 12 bases outside the gene matches. Germline V gene data show CDR1 as LNHDA and CDR2 as SQIVND (reference sequence). The CDR3 loop spans 15 amino acids. CDR3 amino acids: CASSAPGTGKGEQYF. CDR3 bases: TGTGCCAGTAGTGCGCCGGGGACAGGTAAGGGCGAGCAGTACTTC.

The chain employs TRBV4-3 and TRBJ1-2; the D is unclear. The CDR3 covers 15 residues. Trimming left V 2 bases short and J 4 bases short, with 14 bases between. In germline, CDR1 is LGHNA, CDR2 YSLEER. Here the CDR3 reads CASSQTPGAFYGYTF. The CDR3 DNA reads as TGCGCCAGCAGCCAAACCCCCGGTGCTTTCTATGGCTACACCTTC.

J is TRBJ2-7 and V is TRBV4-3, with TRBD2 identical over 13 bases. CDR1 is LGHNA, CDR2 YSLEER, per germline. The CDR3 has 18 residues. Trimming at V came to 0 bases and at J to 4 bases, leaving 9 bases not matched to a gene. The CDR3 bases are TGCGCCAGCAGCCAAGAATCCCATCGACTAGCGGGAGGTTACGAGCAGTACTTC. This sequence encodes CASSQESHRLAGGYEQYF.

This clone occurred once. This chain uses TRBV7-2 with TRBJ2-1, with 9 bases aligning to TRBD2. Per germline, CDR1 SGHTA and CDR2 FQGNSA. The CDR3 covers 16 residues. Germline trimming cut 1 base from V and 8 bases from J; bases unmatched to any gene: 9. The CDR3, as DNA: TGTGCCAGCAGCTTAGGGGCTAGCGGGACACTGTATGAGCAGTTCTTC. Translation gives CASSLGASGTLYEQFF. Variable domain in full (rest from reference TRBV7-2 and TRBJ2-1): GAGVSQSPSNKVTEKGKDVELRCDPISGHTALYWYRQSLGQGLEFLIYFQGNSAPDKSGLPSDRFSAERTGGSVSTLTIQRTQQEDSAVYLCASSLGASGTLYEQFFGPGTRLTVL.

The rearrangement uses TRBV18 and TRBJ1-2; 9 bases fit TRBD1. Germline assignment: CDR1 KGHSH and CDR2 LQKENI. This CDR3 comprises 19 residues. Trimming at V came to 3 bases and at J to 6 bases, leaving 20 bases not matched to a gene. The CDR3 here is CASSPLVGNRGRTFDGYTF. CDR3 DNA sequence: TGTGCCAGCTCACCGTTGGTCGGGAACAGGGGGCGAACCTTCGATGGCTACACCTTC.

This clone was recorded only once. The chain couples TRBV27 to TRBJ2-6; 8 nucleotides align to TRBD1. Germline trimming cut 5 bases from V and 2 bases from J; bases unmatched to any gene: 8. The CDR3 consists of 17 residues. Per germline, CDR1 MNHEY and CDR2 SMNVEV (reference sequence). CDR3 sequence (DNA): TGTGCCAGCAGTCCCGGACAGGGTCTGGCTGGGGCCAACGTCCTGACTTTC. Translation: CASSPGQGLAGANVLTF.

The gene calls are TRBV29-1 and TRBJ2-2; 8 nucleotides align to TRBD2. CDR1 is SQVTM and CDR2 is ANQGSEA in the germline V gene. This CDR3 comprises 15 residues. The junction had 5 bases not matched to a gene; V was cut back by 5 bases and J by 0 bases. The CDR3, as DNA: TGCAGCGTTTACGGCGGGGGGCCGAACACCGGGGAGCTGTTTTTT. Translation: CSVYGGGPNTGELFF.

The chain uses TRBV19 and TRBJ1-2, with 9 bases matching TRBD1. Germline-derived CDR1 and CDR2 are LNHDA and SQIVND (reference sequence). The length of the CDR3 is 14 residues. V shed 6 bases, J shed 2 bases, and the junction held 4 bases outside the gene matches. CDR3 protein: CASRDRGRNYGYTF. The CDR3 coding sequence is TGTGCCAGTAGGGACAGGGGCAGAAACTATGGCTACACCTTC.

The rearrangement joins TRBV5-1 to TRBJ1-2, with 10 bases lining up with TRBD1. Germline CDR1 is SGHRS and CDR2 is YFSETQ. The CDR3 runs to 14 residues. V was pared by 4 bases and J by 2 bases, with 2 bases of the junction left unmatched. The CDR3 DNA follows: TGCGCCAGCAGCCCGACAGGGGGCAACTATGGCTACACCTTC. Translated: CASSPTGGNYGYTF.

The chain joins TRBV9 to TRBJ2-1; the match to TRBD2 covers 9 bases. The CDR3 spans 14 residues. J gave up 8 bases and V 4 bases, and 7 bases lay outside the gene matches. Germline assignment: CDR1 SGDLS and CDR2 YYNGEE. In nucleotides, the CDR3 is TGTGCCAGCAGCACCAGCGGGAGGCAAGATGAGCAGTTCTTC. Translated: CASSTSGRQDEQFF.

In nucleotides, the CDR3 is TGTGCCAGCAGTCAACTGAACTATGGCTACACCTTC. It codes for CASSQLNYGYTF. The chain employs TRBV6-5 and TRBJ1-2; D is undetermined. There are 12 residues in the CDR3. V was cut by 5 bases and J by 2 bases, with 6 bases left in between. Germline V gene lookup returns CDR1 MNHEY and CDR2 SVGAGI.

CDR3 residues: CASSTGGAYNEQFF. CDR3 coding DNA: TGTGCCAGCAGCACTGGGGGCGCCTACAATGAGCAGTTCTTC. The rearrangement links TRBV7-9 to TRBJ2-1, with a possible D match to TRBD1 (6 bases). Germline V gene data show CDR1 as SEHNR and CDR2 as FQNEAQ (reference sequence). The CDR3 spans 14 residues. Between the trimmed V and J ends, which lost 5 bases and 2 bases, there was a span of 10 bases.

This chain uses TRBV4-1 with TRBJ2-2; D possibly corresponds to TRBD1 (6 bases). Germline V gene lookup returns CDR1 MGHRA and CDR2 YSYEKL. The germline V and J ends were trimmed by 4 bases and 7 bases, with 19 bases remaining between them. This CDR3 is 16 amino acids long. In nucleotides, the CDR3 is TGCGCCAGCAGCCCTTTTGGGGGCGCGATAATCGGGGAGCTGTTTTTT. Amino acid sequence: CASSPFGGAIIGELFF.

The J gene is TRBJ1-2, the V gene TRBV3-1 (or the pseudogene TRBV3-2); weak D call: TRBD1 (6 bases). The CDR3 loop spans 15 amino acids. Germline lookup yields CDR1 LGHDT and CDR2 YNNKEL (reference sequence). V lost 1 base and J lost 1, with 10 bases in between. CDR3 residues: CASSQGAGVNYGYTF. In DNA, the CDR3 is TGTGCCAGCAGCCAAGGGGCAGGGGTTAACTATGGCTACACCTTC.

The rearrangement joins TRBV7-2 to TRBJ2-2; 10 bases align to TRBD2. V gave up 2 bases and J gave up 6 bases; unmatched junction bases: 3. CDR1 SGHTA and CDR2 FQGNSA come from the germline V gene. CDR3 length: 15 residues. In nucleotides, the CDR3 is TGTGCCAGCAGCTTAAGGCTAGCGGGAGCCGGGGAGCTGTTTTTT. This gives the protein CASSLRLAGAGELFF. Supplemented by reference TRBV7-2 and TRBJ2-2, the full variable domain reads GAGVSQSPSNKVTEKGKDVELRCDPISGHTALYWYRQSLGQGLEFLIYFQGNSAPDKSGLPSDRFSAERTGGSVSTLTIQRTQQEDSAVYLCASSLRLAGAGELFFGEGSRLTVL.

The gene calls are TRBV2 and TRBJ2-3, with 8 bases matching TRBD2. Losses at the gene ends were 4 bases for V and 2 bases for J; bases not matched to a gene: 5. CDR3 length equals 15 residues. The germline gives CDR1 SNHLY, CDR2 FYNNEI. In DNA, the CDR3 is TGTGCCAGCAGTGTATCGGGGGGGTCCACAGATACGCAGTATTTT. As protein: CASSVSGGSTDTQYF.